One and the same sample provided the 18 T cell receptor beta chains below, sequenced in a study of CD8 T cells in Susac syndrome. RNA totalling roughly 0.45 to 1 ug underwent reverse transcription with random hexamers. TCRdb ran MiXCR on the immunoSEQ multiplex PCR reads and lists one entry per CDR3 protein. The sample lists roughly 400,000 distinct CDR3 sequences, around 85% seen once, with about 0.1% in the top ten. The sequenced material came from CD8+ T cells from PBMCs. These receptors all stem from a human donor with multiple sclerosis.

The chain recombines TRBV2 with TRBJ1-4; D remains unclear. Germline CDR1 and CDR2: SNHLY and FYNNEI. The CDR3 contains 13 residues. The ends were cut back, 4 bases at V and 6 bases at J, with 9 bases in the middle. CDR3 residues: CASSVRADEKLFF. The CDR3, as DNA: TGTGCCAGCAGTGTCCGGGCCGATGAAAAACTGTTTTTT.

The chain uses TRBV2 and TRBJ1-1, with a weak D call TRBD1 (6 bases). Germline V gives CDR1 SNHLY, CDR2 FYNNEI. V lost 6 bases, J lost 0 bases, and 14 bases lay in between. The CDR3 spans 15 residues. Here the CDR3 reads CASRGGSILNTEAFF. The CDR3 DNA follows: TGTGCCAGCAGGGGGGGCTCTATTTTGAACACTGAAGCTTTCTTT.

This chain connects TRBV29-1 to TRBJ1-1, with 12 bases that match TRBD1. The CDR3 spans 16 residues. The germline CDR1 and CDR2 sequences are SQVTM and ANQGSEA. Trimming at V came to 6 bases and at J to 4 bases, leaving 12 bases not matched to a gene. Here the CDR3 reads CSVRGDRGQGRTEAFF. In nucleotides, the CDR3 is TGCAGCGTCCGAGGGGACAGGGGGCAAGGTCGCACTGAAGCTTTCTTT.

V is TRBV12-3 or TRBV12-4 and J is TRBJ2-5, with 10 bases identical to TRBD2. The V gene end was trimmed by 1 base and the J gene end by 4 bases; junction bases not matched to a gene: 3. The CDR3 is 15 residues long. The CDR3 DNA reads TGTGCCAGCAGTTTAGTGGGACTAGCGAGAGAGACCCAGTACTTC. It specifies CASSLVGLARETQYF.

V usage is TRBV6-5 and J usage is TRBJ2-1, with D possibly matching TRBD2 (5 bases). Germline lookup yields CDR1 MNHEY and CDR2 SVGAGI. The CDR3 runs 16 residues. The ends were cut back, 0 bases at V and 0 bases at J, with 9 bases in the middle. The CDR3: CASSYSPGSSYNEQFF. CDR3 nucleotides: TGTGCCAGCAGTTACTCGCCGGGGAGCTCCTACAATGAGCAGTTCTTC.

The genes are TRBV29-1 and TRBJ2-2, with D unclear. The CDR3 sequence is 15 residues long. V was pared by 5 bases and J by 0 bases, with 13 bases between. The germline V gene has CDR1 SQVTM and CDR2 ANQGSEA. Here the CDR3 reads CSVTSGTSNTGELFF. CDR3 coding DNA: TGCAGCGTTACGTCTGGCACTTCGAACACCGGGGAGCTGTTTTTT.

The chain recombines TRBV4-1 with TRBJ2-3; a weak D match, TRBD1 (6 bases). The CDR3 has 16 amino acids. V lost 0 bases and J 4 bases, leaving 14 bases between the germline ends. Germline assignment: CDR1 MGHRA and CDR2 YSYEKL. This chain's CDR3 is CASSQEAGVGADTQYF. In nucleotides, the CDR3 is TGCGCCAGCAGCCAAGAGGCAGGGGTGGGCGCAGATACGCAGTATTTT.

The chain combines TRBV2 with TRBJ2-3; 12 bases are a match to TRBD2. Germline loops: CDR1 SNHLY, CDR2 FYNNEI. V lost 6 bases and J lost 6; bases outside the gene matches: 7. The CDR3 runs 15 residues. This CDR3 reads CASSMTSGSADTQYF. The CDR3 DNA follows: TGTGCCAGCAGCATGACTAGCGGGAGTGCCGATACGCAGTATTTT. Full variable domain (rest looked up from reference TRBV2 and TRBJ2-3): EPEVTQTPSHQVTQMGQEVILRCVPISNHLYFYWYRQILGQKVEFLVSFYNNEISEKSEIFDDQFSVERPDGSNFTLKIRSTKLEDSAMYFCASSMTSGSADTQYFGPGTRLTVL.

This clonotype occurred once. Sequence at one end of the junction differs from germline and may be a read error. V and J are TRBV19 and TRBJ1-1, with a possible D match to TRBD1 (6 bases). Germline V gene data show CDR1 as LNHDA and CDR2 as SQIVND (reference sequence). This CDR3 contains 15 residues. This chain's CDR3 is CASGIGGHPGAEAFF. In DNA form, the CDR3 reads TGTGCCAGTGGTATAGGAGGACACCCAGGGGCTGAAGCTTTCTTT.

This chain connects TRBV16 to TRBJ2-1; D gene unclear. The V end lost 5 bases, the J end lost 7 bases, and 12 bases lay between the germline ends. The germline CDR1 and CDR2 sequences are KGHSY and FQNENV. The CDR3 is 13 residues long. The CDR3 nucleotides read TGTGCCAGCAGCGACTCGGATTTTAATGAGCAGTTCTTC. Amino acid sequence: CASSDSDFNEQFF.

V gene TRBV4-2 combines with J gene TRBJ1-6; unclear D gene. V was cut by 4 bases and J by 7 bases, with 8 bases left in between. Germline values: CDR1 LGHNA, CDR2 YNFKEQ. This CDR3 is 13 amino acids long. The CDR3 DNA reads as TGTGCCAGCAGCCTAACGACCAATTCACCCCTCCACTTT. Amino acid sequence: CASSLTTNSPLHF.

V is TRBV27 and J is TRBJ2-1; 10 positions agree with TRBD2. CDR1 MNHEY and CDR2 SMNVEV come from the germline V gene (reference sequence). The CDR3 loop spans 15 amino acids. Trimming cost V 6 bases and J 4 bases; bases outside gene matches: 6. Here the CDR3 reads CASSRASGSYNEQFF. CDR3 sequence (DNA): TGTGCCAGCAGCAGGGCTAGCGGGAGTTACAATGAGCAGTTCTTC.

The rearrangement uses TRBV4-2 and TRBJ1-1; no clear D gene. The CDR3 has 15 amino acids. The V end lost 7 bases, the J end lost 0 bases, and 15 bases lay between the germline ends. Germline-derived CDR1 and CDR2 are LGHNA and YNFKEQ. This CDR3 reads CASTDGWKVNTEAFF. The CDR3 DNA reads TGTGCCAGCACCGATGGATGGAAGGTGAACACTGAAGCTTTCTTT.

The chain uses TRBV12-3 or TRBV12-4 and TRBJ2-2; no clear D. Trimming cost V 3 bases and J 6 bases, with 17 bases left between them. The CDR3 has 16 amino acids. This CDR3 reads CASSFGVEISAGELFF. CDR3 DNA sequence: TGTGCCAGCAGTTTTGGGGTAGAAATTTCGGCCGGGGAGCTGTTTTTT.

V gene TRBV24-1 combines with J gene TRBJ2-2, with TRBD1 matching 10 bases. The junction had 8 bases not matched to a gene; V was cut back by 4 bases and J by 4 bases. The CDR3 runs to 17 residues. Germline-derived CDR1 and CDR2 are KGHDR and SFDVKD. CDR3 protein: CATSDTTGGAVTGELFF. CDR3 nucleotide sequence: TGTGCCACCAGTGACACGACAGGGGGCGCGGTCACCGGGGAGCTGTTTTTT.

This clonotype was detected only once. The V call is TRBV7-9, the J call TRBJ2-6, with D possibly being TRBD2 (5 bases). The germline gives CDR1 SEHNR, CDR2 FQNEAQ (reference sequence). The germline V and J ends were trimmed by 2 bases and 0 bases, with 8 bases remaining between them. This CDR3 region has 16 residues. The CDR3 is CASSLLRDSGANVLTF. The CDR3 bases are TGTGCCAGCAGCTTATTGAGGGACTCTGGGGCCAACGTCCTGACTTTC.

The J gene is TRBJ2-7, the V gene TRBV7-9, with D hard to call. Trimming shortened V by 1 base and J by 0 bases, and 13 bases separated the two germline ends. The CDR3 covers 16 residues. Germline CDR1 reads SEHNR; CDR2 reads FQNEAQ (reference sequence). CDR3 region: CASSLVVGGSSYEQYF. In DNA form, the CDR3 reads TGTGCCAGCAGCTTAGTAGTTGGCGGAAGCTCCTACGAGCAGTACTTC. Full variable domain (remainder filled in from reference TRBV7-9 and TRBJ2-7): DTGVSQNPRHKITKRGQNVTFRCDPISEHNRLYWYRQTLGQGPEFLTYFQNEAQLEKSRLLSDRFSAERPKGSFSTLEIQRTEQGDSAMYLCASSLVVGGSSYEQYFGPGTRLTVT.

As DNA, the CDR3 is TGTGCCTGGAGTGTGAGCGGAGCCTACGAGCAGTACTTC. It encodes CAWSVSGAYEQYF. The rearrangement uses TRBV30 and TRBJ2-7, with D perhaps matching TRBD2 (5 bases). The V gene lost 0 bases and the J gene lost 2 bases, with 8 bases spanning the gap. Germline V lookup: CDR1 GTSNPN, CDR2 SVGIG (reference sequence). The CDR3 is 13 residues long.